The present TCR beta chain was sequenced within a study of CD4 and CD8 cells across lung adenocarcinoma regions. In its sample, this clonotype was seen many times. The junction had 9 bases not matched to a gene; V was cut back by 6 bases and J by 10 bases. From germline, CDR1 is MNHEY and CDR2 SVGEGT. The CDR3 covers 14 residues. Samples came from patients with localized non-small cell lung adenocarcinoma. From the PCR reads, TCRdb called clonotypes with MiXCR, one entry per CDR3 protein. The sample lists around 6,800 distinct CDR3 sequences, around 51% occurring once. The V and J genes are TRBV6-2 or TRBV6-3 and TRBJ2-1; TRBD2 aligns across 10 bases. The sequenced sample consisted of CD8+ T cells from the center of a lung tumor. This TCR was recovered from a male donor with lung adenocarcinoma. The CD4 and CD8 labels of this study may be unreliable. CDR3 sequence reads: CASSTGLAASEQFF. DNA of the CDR3: TGTGCCAGCAGCACCGGACTAGCGGCCTCCGAGCAGTTCTTC.